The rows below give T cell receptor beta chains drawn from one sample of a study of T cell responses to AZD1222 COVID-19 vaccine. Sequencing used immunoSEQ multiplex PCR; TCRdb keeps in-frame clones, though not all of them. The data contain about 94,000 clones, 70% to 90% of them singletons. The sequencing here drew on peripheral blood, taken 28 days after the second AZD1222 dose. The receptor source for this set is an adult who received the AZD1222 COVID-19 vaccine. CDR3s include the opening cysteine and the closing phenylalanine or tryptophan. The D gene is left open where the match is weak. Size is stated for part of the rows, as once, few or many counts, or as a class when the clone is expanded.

cdr3_nt: TGTGCCAGCTCATCCGAAGGCAATTCACCCCTCCACTTT
cdr3_aa: CASSSEGNSPLHF
d_call: .
j_call: TRBJ1-6
v_call: TRBV18
clone_size: .

cdr3_nt: TGTGCCAGCAGTCCCTGGACGGTCTCCTACGAGCAGTACTTC
cdr3_aa: CASSPWTVSYEQYF
d_call: .
j_call: TRBJ2-7
v_call: TRBV6-5
clone_size: .

cdr3_nt: TGCGCCAGCAGCTTGGCTCAGGTTAACTATGGCTACACCTTC
cdr3_aa: CASSLAQVNYGYTF
d_call: .
j_call: TRBJ1-2
v_call: TRBV5-1
clone_size: .

cdr3_nt: TGTGCCAGCAGTCGCCAATCTAATTCACCCCTCCACTTT
cdr3_aa: CASSRQSNSPLHF
d_call: .
j_call: TRBJ1-6
v_call: TRBV6-4
clone_size: once

cdr3_nt: TGTGCCAGCAGCTTAGGGGGGACACTTAGTACCGGGGAGCTGTTTTTT
cdr3_aa: CASSLGGTLSTGELFF
d_call: .
j_call: TRBJ2-2
v_call: TRBV7-2
clone_size: .

cdr3_nt: TGTGCCAGCAGCTTAGTACTAGCGGGAGGGCCGGGCACAGATACGCAGTATTTT
cdr3_aa: CASSLVLAGGPGTDTQYF
d_call: TRBD2
j_call: TRBJ2-3
v_call: TRBV7-2
clone_size: .

cdr3_nt: TGTGCCAGTAGTATAGTGGAAGCTCGGAACACCATATATTTT
cdr3_aa: CASSIVEARNTIYF
d_call: .
j_call: TRBJ1-3
v_call: TRBV19
clone_size: .

cdr3_nt: TGTGCCAGTAGTATATCGGGGGACAGGGGCGCGAGGACCTTC
cdr3_aa: CASSISGDRGARTF
d_call: TRBD1
j_call: TRBJ1-2
v_call: TRBV19
clone_size: .

cdr3_nt: TGTGCCAGCAGCTTAGGATCCGGGACAGCGGGGGAAGAGCAGTTCTTC
cdr3_aa: CASSLGSGTAGEEQFF
d_call: .
j_call: TRBJ2-1
v_call: TRBV11-3
clone_size: .

cdr3_nt: TGTGCCAGCAGTGAATGGGGATATGAAAAACTGTTTTTT
cdr3_aa: CASSEWGYEKLFF
d_call: .
j_call: TRBJ1-4
v_call: TRBV6-1
clone_size: .

cdr3_nt: TGTGCCAGCAGCTCACGGACTAGCACAGATACGCAGTATTTT
cdr3_aa: CASSSRTSTDTQYF
d_call: .
j_call: TRBJ2-3
v_call: TRBV7-3
clone_size: once

cdr3_nt: TGTGCCAGCAGCTTGGCCAAGCGGGAGCTCGCCGGGGAGCTGTTTTTT
cdr3_aa: CASSLAKRELAGELFF
d_call: TRBD2
j_call: TRBJ2-2
v_call: TRBV5-6
clone_size: .

cdr3_nt: TGTGCCAGCAGCTTAATAGGGGACAGGACCTACAATGAGCAGTTCTTC
cdr3_aa: CASSLIGDRTYNEQFF
d_call: TRBD1
j_call: TRBJ2-1
v_call: TRBV7-2
clone_size: .

cdr3_nt: TGCGCCAGCAGCGCAACAGGGGGGGATTATAAAGCTTTCTTT
cdr3_aa: CASSATGGDYKAFF
d_call: TRBD1
j_call: TRBJ1-1
v_call: TRBV5-1
clone_size: .

cdr3_nt: TGTGCCTGGAGAGAAACAGGGGGCCTAAACGAGCAGTACTTC
cdr3_aa: CAWRETGGLNEQYF
d_call: TRBD1
j_call: TRBJ2-7
v_call: TRBV30
clone_size: once

cdr3_nt: TGTGCCAGCAGCTTAGTCCCAGCGGGGGGACCCACAGATACGCAGTATTTT
cdr3_aa: CASSLVPAGGPTDTQYF
d_call: TRBD2
j_call: TRBJ2-3
v_call: TRBV11-2
clone_size: .

cdr3_nt: TGTGCCTGGAGTGTACTAGGAGGGACTGCGGAGGAGGCCCAGCATTTT
cdr3_aa: CAWSVLGGTAEEAQHF
d_call: .
j_call: TRBJ1-5
v_call: TRBV30
clone_size: .

cdr3_nt: TGTGCCAGCAGCCTGGGGATTTACGCCTACGAGCAGTACTTC
cdr3_aa: CASSLGIYAYEQYF
d_call: .
j_call: TRBJ2-7
v_call: TRBV3-1/TRBV3-2
clone_size: .

cdr3_nt: TGTGCCACCAGCCTCGGCGACTCTGGGGCCAACGTCCTGACTTTC
cdr3_aa: CATSLGDSGANVLTF
d_call: .
j_call: TRBJ2-6
v_call: TRBV15
clone_size: .

cdr3_nt: TGTGCCAGCAGTCCCGGGGGGCAAGAGACCCAGTACTTC
cdr3_aa: CASSPGGQETQYF
d_call: TRBD2
j_call: TRBJ2-5
v_call: TRBV6-5
clone_size: .

cdr3_nt: TGCAGCGTTTACCGAACAGGAGAATTCTATGGCTACACCTTC
cdr3_aa: CSVYRTGEFYGYTF
d_call: .
j_call: TRBJ1-2
v_call: TRBV29-1
clone_size: .

cdr3_nt: TGTGCCAGTGGGCCACGATTTAGCGATGAGCAGTTCTTC
cdr3_aa: CASGPRFSDEQFF
d_call: .
j_call: TRBJ2-1
v_call: TRBV19
clone_size: .

cdr3_nt: TGTGCCTGGAGAGAATGGGGGGCGGGAGATACGCAGTATTTT
cdr3_aa: CAWREWGAGDTQYF
d_call: .
j_call: TRBJ2-3
v_call: TRBV30
clone_size: .

cdr3_nt: TGTGCCAGAAGCTTGCCTGGTCTCTACGAGCAGTACTTC
cdr3_aa: CARSLPGLYEQYF
d_call: .
j_call: TRBJ2-7
v_call: TRBV5-3
clone_size: few

cdr3_nt: TGTGCCAGCAGCCTTTGGACTAGCGGGAGTCGTAATGAGCAGTTCTTC
cdr3_aa: CASSLWTSGSRNEQFF
d_call: TRBD2
j_call: TRBJ2-1
v_call: TRBV7-9
clone_size: .

cdr3_nt: TGTGCCAGCAGTCCCCGACAGAGGAGGGATGAAAAACTGTTTTTT
cdr3_aa: CASSPRQRRDEKLFF
d_call: .
j_call: TRBJ1-4
v_call: TRBV28
clone_size: .

cdr3_nt: TGTGCCAGCAGCCCAGGGACTAGCGGGAGGGCCCAGGGGCCCCCAGATACGCAGTATTTT
cdr3_aa: CASSPGTSGRAQGPPDTQYF
d_call: .
j_call: TRBJ2-3
v_call: TRBV21-1
clone_size: .

cdr3_nt: TGTGCCAGCACCTCCCCGGACAACCTAGCCAAAAACATTCAGTACTTC
cdr3_aa: CASTSPDNLAKNIQYF
d_call: .
j_call: TRBJ2-4
v_call: TRBV2
clone_size: few

cdr3_nt: TGTGCCAGCAGTTACGTGATGTCAAGCTATGGCTACACCTTC
cdr3_aa: CASSYVMSSYGYTF
d_call: .
j_call: TRBJ1-2
v_call: TRBV6-2/TRBV6-3
clone_size: once

cdr3_nt: TGTGCCAGCAGTTTATGGACTAGCGGGACACAGACCCAGTACTTC
cdr3_aa: CASSLWTSGTQTQYF
d_call: TRBD2
j_call: TRBJ2-5
v_call: TRBV27
clone_size: .

cdr3_nt: TGTGCCATCAGCGAGGGACAGGGAAGGACAGATACGCAGTATTTT
cdr3_aa: CAISEGQGRTDTQYF
d_call: TRBD1
j_call: TRBJ2-3
v_call: TRBV10-3
clone_size: once

cdr3_nt: TGCGCCACCTCGAGACTAGGTGGCAATCAGCCCCAGCATTTT
cdr3_aa: CATSRLGGNQPQHF
d_call: .
j_call: TRBJ1-5
v_call: TRBV4-1
clone_size: .

cdr3_nt: TGTGCCTGGAGTTTGTCCTCTGGAAACACCATATATTTT
cdr3_aa: CAWSLSSGNTIYF
d_call: .
j_call: TRBJ1-3
v_call: TRBV30
clone_size: .

cdr3_nt: TGTGCCAGTGTCCGTGGACAGGGGTACAATGAGCAGTTCTTC
cdr3_aa: CASVRGQGYNEQFF
d_call: TRBD1
j_call: TRBJ2-1
v_call: TRBV19
clone_size: .

cdr3_nt: TGTGCCAGCAGCAAAAGATCGCAAGAGACCCAGTACTTC
cdr3_aa: CASSKRSQETQYF
d_call: .
j_call: TRBJ2-5
v_call: TRBV21-1
clone_size: .

cdr3_nt: TGCAGTGCTAGTAAACAGGTAATCGCTGAAGCTTTCTTT
cdr3_aa: CSASKQVIAEAFF
d_call: .
j_call: TRBJ1-1
v_call: TRBV20-1
clone_size: .

cdr3_nt: TGTGCCAGCAGCCGGGGGACAGGGTTATACGAGCAGTACTTC
cdr3_aa: CASSRGTGLYEQYF
d_call: TRBD1
j_call: TRBJ2-7
v_call: TRBV7-9
clone_size: .

cdr3_nt: TGTGCCACCAGTGATTCCGGGACTAACTATGGCTACACCTTC
cdr3_aa: CATSDSGTNYGYTF
d_call: .
j_call: TRBJ1-2
v_call: TRBV24-1
clone_size: .

cdr3_nt: TGTGCCAGCAGTTCCCTCTCGACTAGCGGGGACACAGATACGCAGTATTTT
cdr3_aa: CASSSLSTSGDTDTQYF
d_call: TRBD2
j_call: TRBJ2-3
v_call: TRBV28
clone_size: .

cdr3_nt: TGTGCCAGCTCACCACGAATACTCGCGGACACTGAAGCTTTCTTT
cdr3_aa: CASSPRILADTEAFF
d_call: .
j_call: TRBJ1-1
v_call: TRBV18
clone_size: .

cdr3_nt: TGTGCCAGCTCATCCGAGGGGACTAGCGGCACAGATACGCAGTATTTT
cdr3_aa: CASSSEGTSGTDTQYF
d_call: TRBD2
j_call: TRBJ2-3
v_call: TRBV18
clone_size: .

cdr3_nt: TGTGCCAGCAGCTTAGACGCGGACTCCTACAATGAGCAGTTCTTC
cdr3_aa: CASSLDADSYNEQFF
d_call: .
j_call: TRBJ2-1
v_call: TRBV7-2
clone_size: .